The T cell receptor beta chain under discussion was sequenced for a study of lymphopenia after photon versus proton radiotherapy. TCRdb's copy holds only in-frame clones and misses some; the assay was immunoSEQ multiplex PCR. This table holds tens of thousands of clones, more than 85% found once. The CDR3 has 12 amino acids. V was trimmed by 1 base and J by 4 bases, leaving 7 bases between them. Germline V CDR1 and CDR2: GTSNPN, SVGIG (reference sequence). The J gene is TRBJ2-5, the V gene TRBV30; tentative D call: TRBD2 (6 bases). This TCR was sampled from a woman in her thirties or forties with cholangiocarcinoma. This sample comprised peripheral blood, obtained from a patient treated with photon-based radiotherapy. The CDR3 bases are TGTGCCTGGAGTGGGGGAGGAGAGACCCAGTACTTC. Its translation is CAWSGGGETQYF.